This T cell receptor (beta chain) was captured in a study of cytomegalovirus exposure and HLA in healthy donors. The wider study: The approximately 110 validation repertoires used the same platform as the roughly 620 first-cohort repertoires, a later analysis reported.

Study results and limitations: A classifier reportedly called cytomegalovirus status with high sensitivity and specificity. In vitro confirmation showed three CMV-associated chains to be CMV antigen specific. Most TCR sequences were seen very rarely across donors, but some public TCRs occurred in many.

Generated by immunoSEQ multiplex PCR, the TCRdb table keeps only in-frame clones and is missing some. The table has some 150,000 clones, approximately 87% seen once. Germline V lookup: CDR1 SNHLY, CDR2 FYNNEI. The CDR3 is 13 amino acids. V trimming: 7 bases; J trimming: 3 bases; junction bases outside the gene matches: 4. Remarks on this clone: Its antigen remains unidentified.

This rearrangement joins TRBV2 to TRBJ2-3, with 7 bases fitting TRBD1. Sequencing input: PBMCs. This clonotype was obtained from a woman between 25 and 40 years old in good health and CMV-seronegative. CDR3 nucleotides: TGTGCCAGCAAAAGACAGGGAACAGATACGCAGTATTTT. Translated: CASKRQGTDTQYF. Together with reference TRBV2 and TRBJ2-3, the CDR3 gives the full variable domain: EPEVTQTPSHQVTQMGQEVILRCVPISNHLYFYWYRQILGQKVEFLVSFYNNEISEKSEIFDDQFSVERPDGSNFTLKIRSTKLEDSAMYFCASKRQGTDTQYFGPGTRLTVL.